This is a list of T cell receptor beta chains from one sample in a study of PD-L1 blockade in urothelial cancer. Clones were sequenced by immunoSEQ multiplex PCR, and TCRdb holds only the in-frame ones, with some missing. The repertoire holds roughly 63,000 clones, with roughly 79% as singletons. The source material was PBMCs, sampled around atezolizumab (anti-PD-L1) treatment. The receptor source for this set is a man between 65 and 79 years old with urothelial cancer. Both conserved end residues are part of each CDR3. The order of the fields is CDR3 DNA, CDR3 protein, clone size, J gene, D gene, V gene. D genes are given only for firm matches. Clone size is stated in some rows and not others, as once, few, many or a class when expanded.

TGTGCCACCAGCAGACGACGGGACAGAGACTACGAGCAGTACTTC	CATSRRRDRDYEQYF	.	TRBJ2-7	TRBD1	TRBV15
TGTGCCAGCAGTCCCGCTAGCTATGATACGCAGTATTTT	CASSPASYDTQYF	once	TRBJ2-3	.	TRBV6-5
TGTGCCAGCGCCCCGTACACCTACGAGCAGTACTTC	CASAPYTYEQYF	.	TRBJ2-7	.	TRBV2
TGTGCCAGCAGGGAGCTAGCGGGGACTTACAATGAGCAGTTCTTC	CASRELAGTYNEQFF	.	TRBJ2-1	TRBD2	TRBV2
TGCGCCAGCAGCTTGAGGGGTGATGAGCAGTTCTTC	CASSLRGDEQFF	.	TRBJ2-1	.	TRBV5-1
TGTGCCAGCAGCTCCCAGGACAGAAATAGCAATCAGCCCCAGCATTTT	CASSSQDRNSNQPQHF	few	TRBJ1-5	.	TRBV7-9
TGTGCCAGCAGCTCCAGACTAGACACCTACGAGCAGTACTTC	CASSSRLDTYEQYF	.	TRBJ2-7	.	TRBV5-4
TGTGCCAGCTCACCCTCGACAGGGCGGAACACTGAAGCTTTCTTT	CASSPSTGRNTEAFF	.	TRBJ1-1	TRBD1	TRBV18
TGTGCCACCAGCAAGGGGCGGTCGGCTGAAGCTTTCTTT	CATSKGRSAEAFF	.	TRBJ1-1	.	TRBV15
TGTGCCAGCAGTGAACAGGGGGCAAGTCAGCCCCAGCATTTT	CASSEQGASQPQHF	few	TRBJ1-5	TRBD1	TRBV2
TGTGCCAGCAGGCCCGGACTAGCGGGTAAGCAGTTCTTC	CASRPGLAGKQFF	.	TRBJ2-1	TRBD2	TRBV2
TGTGCCACTAGTGAACTCAAGACTAGCGGAGATCAGTACTTC	CATSELKTSGDQYF	.	TRBJ2-7	TRBD2	TRBV19
TGTGCCAGCAGCCGCGGGACAGGCGTTACCTACGAGCAGTACTTC	CASSRGTGVTYEQYF	.	TRBJ2-7	TRBD1	TRBV7-6
TGTGCCAGTTCGGGACAAGTCTATGGCTACACCTTC	CASSGQVYGYTF	.	TRBJ1-2	.	TRBV19
TGTGCCAGCAGACGGGACACCGGGCATGGCTACACCTTC	CASRRDTGHGYTF	once	TRBJ1-2	.	TRBV5-4
TGTGCCAGCAGCTTAGAGACAGGGTCTGGAAACACCATATATTTT	CASSLETGSGNTIYF	.	TRBJ1-3	TRBD1	TRBV7-2
TGTGCCAGCAGTTTGTGGAAAGGGGCAGATACGCAGTATTTT	CASSLWKGADTQYF	.	TRBJ2-3	.	TRBV28
TGTGCCAGCAGTGAAACAGGGGCTTTTAATGAAAAACTGTTTTTT	CASSETGAFNEKLFF	.	TRBJ1-4	TRBD1	TRBV6-1
TGTGCCAGCAGTTCTACAGGGGGGACTGAAGCTTTCTTT	CASSSTGGTEAFF	.	TRBJ1-1	TRBD1	TRBV6-5
TGCAGCGTTGAAAAGGCAGGAGGAACTCCCTACGAGCAGTACTTC	CSVEKAGGTPYEQYF	.	TRBJ2-7	.	TRBV29-1
TGTGCCAGCAGTCCACGGGGAGGGGGGACCTACGAGCAGTACTTC	CASSPRGGGTYEQYF	.	TRBJ2-7	.	TRBV6-6
TGTGCCAGCTCTAGGTTGCCAGTCTACGAGCAGTACTTC	CASSRLPVYEQYF	few	TRBJ2-7	.	TRBV27
TGTGCCAGCAGTTTTACACAGGGGGCCGGGGAAGGCACTGAAGCTTTCTTT	CASSFTQGAGEGTEAFF	.	TRBJ1-1	TRBD1	TRBV28
TGTGCCAGTAGTCGCAGGGAAGGGGACACTGAAGCTTTCTTT	CASSRREGDTEAFF	.	TRBJ1-1	.	TRBV19
TGTGCCAGCAGCTTAGTTCTTTTAGGGGGCCACACCTTC	CASSLVLLGGHTF	.	TRBJ1-2	TRBD1	TRBV7-2
TGTGCCAGCAGCCTAGGACTAGCGGACTCCTACGAGCAGTACTTC	CASSLGLADSYEQYF	.	TRBJ2-7	TRBD2	TRBV5-4
TGCGCCAGCAGCAGCGGGAGGGGGGATGACACTGAAGCTTTCTTT	CASSSGRGDDTEAFF	.	TRBJ1-1	.	TRBV5-1
TGTGCCAGCAGTGTAGACAGGGGGCGCGACACTGAAGCTTTCTTT	CASSVDRGRDTEAFF	.	TRBJ1-1	TRBD1	TRBV6-4
TGTGCCAGCAGCTCGGGACTGGATGGCTCTGGAAACACCATATATTTT	CASSSGLDGSGNTIYF	.	TRBJ1-3	.	TRBV11-3
TGTGCCAGCATTTTTAGCGGGTCTCCCTACAATGAGCAGTTCTTC	CASIFSGSPYNEQFF	.	TRBJ2-1	TRBD2	TRBV6-5
TGCGCCAGCAGCTTGAGCGGCCTAGTAGACACCGGGGAGCTGTTTTTT	CASSLSGLVDTGELFF	.	TRBJ2-2	.	TRBV5-1
TGTGCCAGTGAAGGCGGTTACAATCAGCCCCAGCATTTT	CASEGGYNQPQHF	.	TRBJ1-5	.	TRBV19
TGTGCCAGCTCACTGCCCGGAACAGGTGAAGCTTTCTTT	CASSLPGTGEAFF	.	TRBJ1-1	.	TRBV18
TGCAGCGTTGCCCAGGGGGCGAGGGAGACCCAGTACTTC	CSVAQGARETQYF	once	TRBJ2-5	TRBD1	TRBV29-1
TGTGCCAGTAGGCCCTCTTTTAACCTCCAGTGGGGCAGTGTCAACACCGGGGAGCTGTTTTTT	CASRPSFNLQWGSVNTGELFF	.	TRBJ2-2	.	TRBV19
TGCGCCAGCAGTGAATCCACTAGCGGGAGTCGAACCGGGGAGCTGTTTTTT	CASSESTSGSRTGELFF	.	TRBJ2-2	TRBD2	TRBV10-2
TGTGCCAGCACTGCCTCTAGCGGGAGGGCCAATGAGCAGTTCTTC	CASTASSGRANEQFF	few	TRBJ2-1	TRBD2	TRBV2
TGCGCCAGCAGGGTATTCGGGACTAGCACCAATGAGCAGTTCTTC	CASRVFGTSTNEQFF	.	TRBJ2-1	TRBD2	TRBV5-1
TGTGCCAGCAGCCCGAGACAGGGGACTAACTATGGCTACACCTTC	CASSPRQGTNYGYTF	.	TRBJ1-2	TRBD1	TRBV5-6
TGTGCCAGCAGACGGACTAGCGGGCTTTACGAGCAGTACTTC	CASRRTSGLYEQYF	.	TRBJ2-7	TRBD2	TRBV2
TGTGCCAGCAGCCCCATGCGCGGGGAGAACACTGAAGCTTTCTTT	CASSPMRGENTEAFF	.	TRBJ1-1	.	TRBV5-4
TGCGCCAGCAGCTTGGCCCAGGCCCCTAGCACAGATACGCAGTATTTT	CASSLAQAPSTDTQYF	.	TRBJ2-3	.	TRBV5-1
TGTGCCTCGAAGACAGTAGTGGGGACCGGGGAGCTGTTTTTT	CASKTVVGTGELFF	.	TRBJ2-2	.	TRBV30
TGTGCCAGCAGCTTAAGGCGGGAGGCGCTGAATGAGCAGTTCTTC	CASSLRREALNEQFF	once	TRBJ2-1	TRBD2	TRBV7-6
TGCACCAGCAGCAAAGGGGTGCGGGAGGATCCACTTTTACACTTC	CTSSKGVREDPLLHF	.	TRBJ2-7	.	TRBV1
TGCGCCAGCAGCCCCACGGTTGGGAGCGGCTCCTACAATGAGCAGTTCTTC	CASSPTVGSGSYNEQFF	.	TRBJ2-1	.	TRBV5-1
TGTGCCAGCAGCGTAGGGGCCGGTGGAGGAGCCTACGAGCAGTACTTC	CASSVGAGGGAYEQYF	medium-sized	TRBJ2-7	.	TRBV9
TGTGCCAGCAAGGAAGACAGCCCCTACGAGCAGTACTTC	CASKEDSPYEQYF	.	TRBJ2-7	.	TRBV2
TGTGCCAGCACCAGGGACAGGGGGTTGGGCGAGCAGTACTTC	CASTRDRGLGEQYF	.	TRBJ2-7	TRBD1	TRBV6-6
TGCGCCAGCAGCTTGACCAACGGACAGGGTGGCGAGCAGTACTTC	CASSLTNGQGGEQYF	.	TRBJ2-7	TRBD1	TRBV5-1
TGTGCCAGCAGCGAGACTCCAGGGAAGGTTTATGGCTACACCTTC	CASSETPGKVYGYTF	.	TRBJ1-2	.	TRBV2
TGTGCCAGCAGCTTAAAACAGGCCGTGTACGAGCAGTACTTC	CASSLKQAVYEQYF	.	TRBJ2-7	.	TRBV11-2
TGTGCCAGCAGCCGGGGGGATCAGCCCCAGCATTTT	CASSRGDQPQHF	.	TRBJ1-5	.	TRBV5-8
TGTGCCAGCTCGACAGGGAGCTCTGGAAACACCATATATTTT	CASSTGSSGNTIYF	.	TRBJ1-3	TRBD1	TRBV18
TGCAGCGTTGACGGGACAAGTTATGGCTACACCTTC	CSVDGTSYGYTF	.	TRBJ1-2	.	TRBV29-1